Sequencing of this TCR beta chain was carried out in a study of shared clonotypes between healthy human individuals (dated by TCRdb to between 2020 and 2021). For context, the study as a whole: A few men and a couple of women, aged 18 to 49 years, made up the cohort. Different laboratories and diverse techniques were used to prepare libraries and sequence TCR repertoires, to increase sequencing depth and limit assay-specific biases. Blood TCR repertoires of five healthy adults were deeply sequenced to estimate repertoire size and the extent of clonotype sharing between individuals. Each donor's leukapheresis produced roughly between roughly 0.94 and 9.5 billion PBMCs. For each donor, CD4 naive and CD4 memory were each run on three plates, CD8 naive on two plates, and CD8 memory on one plate.

A remark on this clone: What this receptor recognizes is not known. No clone much larger than this one lies a single base away; base qualities are absent. Other DNA sequences in the same sample also yield this CDR3.

The donors were healthy, HIV-negative adults with no recently reported acute infections or vaccinations. Only Caucasian adults living in Nashville, Tennessee, USA were represented among the donors. CD4+ T cells were enriched through magnetic negative selection, after which naive cells were positively selected on CD45RA and the remaining negative fraction served as the memory subset. Blood was collected by leukapheresis, and PBMCs were isolated by Ficoll-Histopaque density gradient centrifugation and then cryopreserved in liquid nitrogen vapor phase. Analytical flow cytometry was used to check the purity and quantity of each magnetically sorted T cell population. Genomic DNA was isolated from each sorted fraction and quantified by UV absorbance on a Nanodrop 2000c. Using the deep immunoSEQ assay, multiplex PCR amplified TCR CDR3 regions from genomic DNA. Genomic DNA extracted from each cell subset was distributed evenly over all wells of several immunoSEQ 96-well plates, and each plate served as one replicate. For sorted subsets, about 220 ng of genomic DNA, equivalent to about 30,000 T cell genomes, went into each replicate PCR. Purified libraries were quantified with a Qubit 3.0 fluorometer, sized on a Bioanalyzer 2100, and re-quantified with the KAPA Library Quantification kit. Every immunoSEQ 96-well plate was sequenced on a separate single-read 150-cycle Illumina NextSeq 550 flow cell. The original pipeline was this. Because only junctional sequences without quality scores were contained in the immunoSEQ output, filtering matching that applied to full-length reads could not be performed. Sequences were annotated with PyIR, a Python wrapper for IgBLAST v1.9, using IMGT germline references to assign V/J genes and CDR3. Any read was removed if the V/J assignment was weak (E-value above 1e-6), the CDR3 was missing, or the read contained stop codons, out-of-frame junctions, or ambiguous translated residues. A V3J clonotype was defined by an identical inferred V gene, J gene, and CDR3 amino acid sequence. Percentage overlap between repertoires was computed as shared unique clonotypes divided by the size of the smaller repertoire. Richness of each repertoire was evaluated using RTK rarefaction, the Chao1 estimator, and Recon v2.1 estimates of unobserved clonotypes. Generation probabilities were computed with OLGA for all TCRbeta clonotypes obtained by the gDNA method from several donors. Not all clones reach the TCRdb copy of this immuneACCESS table, which keeps in-frame sequences only. Checked studies attribute under half of the gap to unresolved V genes and leave the rest unexplained. V and J calls and clone size are given by that table; D and trimming were obtained from the DNA. Within this sample are more than 2 million clones, with roughly 94% of them counted one time only. The ten largest clones add up to around 0.13% of the sample.

There are 15 amino acids in the CDR3, from cysteine to phenylalanine inclusive. Solely the CDR3 DNA is kept, with 45 bases framed from the first base. The junction shows trimming of 2 bases on V and 0 bases on J, plus 8 bases between the germline ends. Looking up the germline V gene yields CDR1 MDHEN and CDR2 SYDVKM. Results and caveats for the whole study, not just this receptor: Compared with non-shared clonotypes, the clonotypes found in all four sorted-subset donors had higher generation probabilities. Naive subsets generally had larger estimated clonotype richness than memory subsets did. Incomplete sequencing was indicated by rarefaction of sorted-subset datasets, despite the large sequencing depth. Because the study included only a small number of donors, the genetic and exposure-history diversity represented was limited. Only blood was sampled, and tissue TCR repertoires likely differ from those in blood. Sharing across a few donors was observed for approximately 5% of naive CD4, less than 4% of naive CD8, around 2.5% of memory CD4, and over 0.3% of memory CD8 clonotypes. Based on pairwise subsampling, the degree of clonotype sharing among donors was expected to be affected by sequencing depth.

Rearrangement joined TRBV28 to TRBJ1-5; a confident D gene designation cannot be given. What was sequenced was naive CD4+ T cells sorted from blood. This specimen's cell subset or site label, per the study, means: CD45RA+ positively selected. The sequence was collected from a man between 18 and 29 years old in good health. The base sequence is TGTGCCAGCAGTTTAGGCGGATATAGCAATCAGCCCCAGCATTTT. It is translated as CASSLGGYSNQPQHF.